The 16 T cell receptor beta chains given below trace back to one sample, sequenced in a study of neurological immune-mediated disorders. MiXCR, run by TCRdb on the 5' RACE reads, gives a single entry per CDR3 protein. Found here are 39,000 or so distinct CDR3 sequences, 2.5% of them singletons; the top ten hold roughly 12%. The material sequenced was PBMCs. Source of these receptors: a man between 25 and 39 years old with multiple sclerosis.

Many counts were recorded for this clonotype. The V call is TRBV5-5, the J call TRBJ2-7; a possible D gene is TRBD1 (6 bases). The CDR3 has 14 amino acids. CDR1 is SGHKS, CDR2 YYEKEE, per germline (reference sequence). Between the trimmed V and J ends, which lost 4 bases and 3 bases, there was a span of 14 bases. The CDR3 nucleotides are TGTGCCAGCAGCGCCCCGGACAGAAACTACGAGCAGTACTTC. Translation: CASSAPDRNYEQYF.

This clonotype has ten or more counts. J is TRBJ1-1 and V is TRBV5-1, with 8 bases that match TRBD1. Unmatched junction bases numbered 4, after V lost 3 bases and J lost 0 bases. The CDR3 contains 15 residues. In germline, CDR1 is SGHRS, CDR2 YFSETQ. The CDR3 here is CASSSWTGLNTEAFF. CDR3 in DNA: TGCGCCAGCAGCTCCTGGACAGGGTTGAACACTGAAGCTTTCTTT.

In regard to this clonotype: Because the CDR3 is missing its conserved closing phenylalanine or tryptophan, this is likely a read error. J is TRBJ1-2 and V is TRBV27, with a tentative D call TRBD1 (5 bases). V lost 6 bases and J 7 bases, leaving 12 bases between the germline ends. The V gene's germline CDR1 is MNHEY and CDR2 SMNVEV (reference sequence). The CDR3 totals 12 residues. CDR3 DNA sequence: TGTGCCAGCAGCCCCCCGAGGGGTGGCTACACCTGC. Its translation: CASSPPRGGYTC.

The rearrangement links TRBV7-6 to TRBJ2-2, with TRBD2 identical over 12 bases. J was trimmed by 3 bases and V by 6 bases; bases with no gene match: 8. The CDR3 is 17 residues long. Germline V CDR1 and CDR2: SGHVS, FNYEAQ. This CDR3 reads CASSPHLAGGDTGELFF. CDR3 DNA: TGTGCCAGCAGTCCACACCTAGCGGGAGGGGACACCGGGGAGCTGTTTTTT.

This clonotype has at least ten counts. The V call is TRBV28, the J call TRBJ1-1, with TRBD1 matching 8 bases. The CDR3 totals 19 residues. Germline V lookup: CDR1 MDHEN, CDR2 SYDVKM. The V gene end was trimmed by 4 bases and the J gene end by 3 bases; junction bases not matched to a gene: 19. For the CDR3, the DNA is TGTGCCAGCAGTTCTCCTTTAAGACAGGGGCGGCGGGGGGACACTGAAGCTTTCTTT. Translating gives CASSSPLRQGRRGDTEAFF.

This clonotype was seen ten or more times. The DNA of the CDR3 is TGTGCCAGCACGACAGCCCGGGGGCGGGCCGGGGAGCTGTTTTTT. It specifies CASTTARGRAGELFF. The chain joins TRBV6-6 to TRBJ2-2; either TRBD1 or TRBD2 may supply D (6 bases each). V was cut by 7 bases and J by 6 bases, with 18 bases left in between. CDR3 length: 15 residues. Germline CDR1 and CDR2: MNHNY and SVGAGI (reference sequence).

At least ten counts were recorded for this clonotype. The V and J genes are TRBV7-9 and TRBJ1-4; D call uncertain. The CDR3 is 15 amino acids. Trimming pared 5 bases from V and 5 bases from J, leaving 15 bases between. Germline CDR1 reads SEHNR; CDR2 reads FQNEAQ (reference sequence). Here the CDR3 reads CASSITAEANEKLFF. CDR3 nucleotide sequence: TGTGCCAGCAGCATCACAGCGGAGGCAAATGAAAAACTGTTTTTT. Based on the CDR3 plus reference TRBV7-9 and TRBJ1-4, the full variable domain is DTGVSQNPRHKITKRGQNVTFRCDPISEHNRLYWYRQTLGQGPEFLTYFQNEAQLEKSRLLSDRFSAERPKGSFSTLEIQRTEQGDSAMYLCASSITAEANEKLFFGSGTQLSVL.

Ten or more counts support this clonotype. The gene calls are TRBV5-1 and TRBJ1-1; 9 bases agree with TRBD1. CDR3 length: 14 residues. J was trimmed by 1 base and V by 7 bases; bases with no gene match: 5. From germline, CDR1 is SGHRS and CDR2 YFSETQ. The CDR3 loop is CASGQGISNTEAFF. The CDR3 region has the DNA TGCGCCAGCGGACAGGGGATTTCGAACACTGAAGCTTTCTTT.

The table lists this clonotype with many counts. The chain couples TRBV20-1 to TRBJ2-2, with 14 bases lining up with TRBD2. Germline lookup yields CDR1 DFQATT and CDR2 SNEGSKA (reference sequence). This CDR3 is 15 amino acids long. The V segment lost 3 bases and the J segment 4 bases; nucleotides outside the gene matches: 1. The CDR3 reads CSARTSGRATGELFF. For the CDR3, the DNA is TGCAGTGCTAGGACTAGCGGGAGGGCCACCGGGGAGCTGTTTTTT.

In its sample, this clonotype was seen many times. The chain carries TRBV12-3 or TRBV12-4 and TRBJ1-1; D is perhaps TRBD1 (6 bases). The CDR3 contains 12 residues. With 5 bases removed from V and 6 bases from J, the gap between germline ends came to 10 bases. CDR3 DNA: TGTGCCAGCAGTAACACAGGGTCTGAAGCTTTCTTT. This gives the protein CASSNTGSEAFF.

At least ten counts were recorded for this clonotype. The chain couples TRBV14 to TRBJ2-7; D gene ambiguous. The CDR3 extends over 17 amino acids. Trimming took off 1 base at V and 3 bases at J, with 19 bases between the two ends. The germline CDR1 and CDR2 sequences are SGHDN and FVKESK. The CDR3 sequence is CASSQGREGRTYYEQYF. As DNA, the CDR3 is TGTGCCAGCAGCCAAGGACGTGAAGGCAGAACTTACTACGAGCAGTACTTC.

Many counts were recorded for this clonotype. V usage is TRBV12-3 or TRBV12-4 and J usage is TRBJ2-7; D uncertain. V gave up 2 bases and J gave up 5 bases, with 7 bases separating them. The CDR3 spans 12 residues. CDR3 nucleotide sequence: TGTGCCAGCAGTTTAACACGGGACGAGCAGTACTTC. Its protein product is CASSLTRDEQYF.

In its sample, this clonotype was seen many times. V gene TRBV6-6 combines with J gene TRBJ1-2; 9 bases match TRBD1. V lost 8 bases to trimming and J lost 5 bases; unmatched junction nucleotides: 6. This CDR3 has 13 amino acids. The germline CDR1 and CDR2 sequences are MNHNY and SVGAGI (reference sequence). CDR3: CASHRDRVYGYTF. In DNA form, the CDR3 reads TGTGCCAGCCACCGGGACAGGGTATATGGCTACACCTTC.

Ten or more counts support this clonotype. The rearrangement joins TRBV20-1 to TRBJ2-1; D is unclear. The CDR3 has 14 residues. Germline V gene lookup returns CDR1 DFQATT and CDR2 SNEGSKA (reference sequence). The V end was cut by 3 bases, the J end by 0 bases, with 9 bases between. The CDR3 DNA reads TGCAGTGCTAGTCTACAGAGCTCCTACAATGAGCAGTTCTTC. Encoded protein: CSASLQSSYNEQFF.

This clonotype was counted many times. This rearrangement joins TRBV10-2 to TRBJ2-7; D may be TRBD1 (6 bases). Trimming stripped 6 bases from V and 1 base from J, with 13 bases between. Germline CDR1 reads WSHSY; CDR2 reads SAAADI. This CDR3 is built from 14 residues. CDR3 in DNA: TGCGCCAGCAGCCTAACCAGGGGTTCCTACGAGCAGTACTTC. This sequence encodes CASSLTRGSYEQYF.

The rearrangement links TRBV6-6 to TRBJ2-7, with 8 bases identical to TRBD1. The CDR3 covers 16 residues. Germline CDR1 MNHNY, CDR2 SVGAGI (reference sequence). Trimming removed 0 bases from V and 2 bases from J; junction bases left unmatched: 6. The DNA for the CDR3 is TGTGCCAGCAGTTACTCGCCCCCGGACAGGGCCTACGAGCAGTACTTC. Its protein is CASSYSPPDRAYEQYF.